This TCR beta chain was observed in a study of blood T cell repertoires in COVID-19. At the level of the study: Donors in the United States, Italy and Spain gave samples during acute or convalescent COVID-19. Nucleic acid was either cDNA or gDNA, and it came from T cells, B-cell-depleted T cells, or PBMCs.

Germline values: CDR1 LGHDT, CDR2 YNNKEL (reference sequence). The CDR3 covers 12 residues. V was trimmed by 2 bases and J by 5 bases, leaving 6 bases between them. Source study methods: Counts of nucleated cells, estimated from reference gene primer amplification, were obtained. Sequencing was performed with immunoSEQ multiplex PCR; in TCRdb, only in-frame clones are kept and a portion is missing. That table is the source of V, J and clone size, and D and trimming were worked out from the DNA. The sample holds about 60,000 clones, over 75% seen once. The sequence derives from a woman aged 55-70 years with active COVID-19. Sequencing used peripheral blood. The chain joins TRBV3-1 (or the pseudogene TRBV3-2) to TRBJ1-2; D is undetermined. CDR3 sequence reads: CASSQFSYGYTF. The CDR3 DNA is TGTGCCAGCAGCCAATTCTCTTATGGCTACACCTTC.